This is a list of T cell receptor beta chains from one sample in a study of blood T cells in healthy people across ages. MiXCR was run by TCRdb on the 5' RACE reads, yielding one entry per CDR3 protein. The repertoire holds 1.5 million to 2 million distinct CDR3 sequences, with 28% as singletons. Source material: blood. The receptors were sampled from a young woman in good health. CDR3s include the opening cysteine and the closing phenylalanine or tryptophan. A D gene is named only where the DNA matches it firmly. A clone size is listed for some rows: how often the clone was seen (once, few, many), or a class if it is expanded.

D gene | J gene | clone size | V gene | CDR3 protein | CDR3 DNA
TRBD2 | TRBJ2-1 | few | TRBV6-2/TRBV6-3 | CASIPRRTSGSSYNEQFF | TGTGCCAGCATCCCACGCCGGACTAGCGGGAGCTCCTACAATGAGCAGTTCTTC
- | TRBJ1-3 | few | TRBV18 | CASSPTSGNTIYF | TGTGCCAGCTCACCGACTTCGGGAAACACCATATATTTT
- | TRBJ2-7 | many | TRBV25-1 | CASSDGQGYEQYF | TGTGCCAGCAGTGATGGGCAGGGCTACGAGCAGTACTTC
- | TRBJ2-5 | - | TRBV2 | CASGGTGPGETQYF | TGTGCCAGCGGGGGAACGGGGCCGGGGGAGACCCAGTACTTC
TRBD1 | TRBJ1-2 | few | TRBV12-3/TRBV12-4 | CASRIWTGGKDYGYTF | TGTGCCAGCAGGATCTGGACAGGGGGCAAAGACTATGGCTACACCTTC
- | TRBJ1-2 | - | TRBV4-2 | CAGSPKEGTKGNYGYTF | TGTGCCGGCAGCCCGAAGGAGGGGACAAAAGGAAACTATGGCTACACCTTC
- | TRBJ2-1 | - | TRBV6-4 | CASSDGLVGFEQFF | TGTGCCAGCAGTGACGGGCTAGTTGGGTTTGAGCAGTTCTTC
TRBD1 | TRBJ1-2 | - | TRBV5-1 | CASSSQGAKFAGLYGYTF | TGCGCCAGCAGCTCACAGGGGGCGAAGTTTGCGGGACTCTATGGCTACACCTTC
- | TRBJ2-5 | few | TRBV18 | CAGSPGARKETQYF | TGTGCCGGCTCACCAGGGGCTAGAAAAGAGACCCAGTACTTC
TRBD1 | TRBJ2-3 | few | TRBV29-1 | CSGGQGFTDTQYF | TGCAGCGGGGGACAGGGCTTCACAGATACGCAGTATTTT
- | TRBJ1-1 | few | TRBV20-1 | CSAFDSTVSKAFF | TGCAGTGCTTTCGACAGTACGGTATCAAAAGCTTTCTTT
TRBD2 | TRBJ2-5 | - | TRBV4-2 | CASSQEVAGRSETQYF | TGTGCCAGCAGCCAAGAGGTAGCGGGGCGTTCGGAGACCCAGTACTTC
- | TRBJ1-6 | - | TRBV18 | CASSAGPTSRGSPLNF | TGTGCCAGCTCCGCAGGCCCTACATCCCGGGGTTCACCCCTCAACTTT
- | TRBJ1-2 | - | TRBV29-1 | CSVPLRWQGIYYGYTF | TGCAGCGTCCCCCTGCGGTGGCAGGGTATTTACTATGGCTACACCTTC
TRBD1 | TRBJ2-7 | few | TRBV12-3/TRBV12-4 | CASTTGQGGRTEQYF | TGTGCCAGCACTACGGGACAGGGGGGACGAACCGAGCAGTACTTC
- | TRBJ1-2 | - | TRBV6-5 | CASSYSRALNYGYTF | TGTGCCAGCAGTTACTCGAGGGCCCTTAACTATGGCTACACCTTC
- | TRBJ2-7 | few | TRBV2 | CASSDIDPYEQYF | TGTGCCAGCAGTGATATCGACCCCTACGAGCAGTACTTC
TRBD1 | TRBJ1-6 | - | TRBV4-3 | CASSLTVGGTVNSPLHF | TGCGCCAGCAGCCTCACCGTGGGGGGGACAGTAAATTCACCCCTCCACTTT
TRBD1 | TRBJ2-1 | few | TRBV9 | CASSVATGVYEQFF | TGTGCCAGCAGCGTAGCTACAGGGGTCTATGAGCAGTTCTTC
TRBD1 | TRBJ1-6 | many | TRBV9 | CASSSSTGKTSPLHF | TGTGCCAGCAGCTCCTCGACAGGGAAGACTTCACCCCTCCACTTT
- | TRBJ1-2 | - | TRBV7-9 | CASSSTSRNGYTF | TGTGCCAGCAGCTCGACCTCCCGAAACGGCTACACCTTC
TRBD2 | TRBJ2-7 | - | TRBV29-1 | CSVELTSEPHEQYF | TGCAGCGTTGAATTGACTAGCGAGCCCCACGAGCAGTACTTC
- | TRBJ1-4 | - | TRBV27 | CASSRTASNEKLFF | TGTGCCTCCTCCCGGACCGCATCGAATGAAAAACTGTTTTTT
TRBD1 | TRBJ1-4 | - | TRBV7-2 | CASSLPGQGRAKLFF | TGTGCCAGCAGCTTACCAGGACAGGGACGAGCAAAACTGTTTTTT
- | TRBJ2-3 | many | TRBV29-1 | CSARKQGIDTQYF | TGCAGCGCCCGCAAACAGGGTATAGATACGCAGTATTTT
TRBD2 | TRBJ2-2 | few | TRBV6-1 | CAAGGLAGVGNTGELFF | TGTGCCGCGGGAGGGCTAGCGGGAGTAGGGAACACCGGGGAGCTGTTTTTT
- | TRBJ2-6 | many | TRBV10-3 | CAISEFPTGANVLTF | TGTGCCATCAGTGAGTTTCCTACTGGGGCCAACGTCCTGACTTTC
TRBD2 | TRBJ2-1 | - | TRBV7-2 | CASSPASGSGYNEQFF | TGTGCCAGCAGCCCGGCTAGCGGGAGTGGGTACAATGAGCAGTTCTTC
- | TRBJ1-5 | - | TRBV29-1 | CSAGTTSNQSLHF | TGCAGCGCTGGGACAACCAGCAATCAGTCCCTGCATTTT
- | TRBJ2-6 | - | TRBV7-2 | CASSFAFSGATVLTF | TGTGCCAGCAGCTTTGCATTTTCTGGGGCCACCGTCCTGACTTTC
- | TRBJ2-1 | many | TRBV10-3 | CAISDTRDNEQFF | TGTGCCATCAGTGACACCAGGGACAATGAGCAGTTCTTC
- | TRBJ1-2 | - | TRBV6-1 | CARTKERDFGYTF | TGTGCCAGAACTAAAGAAAGGGATTTCGGCTACACCTTC
- | TRBJ2-3 | few | TRBV10-2 | CASTYSTDTQYF | TGCGCCAGCACCTACAGCACAGATACGCAGTATTTT
- | TRBJ1-6 | - | TRBV21-1 | CASSKGAVSSPLHF | TGTGCCAGCAGCAAAGGAGCGGTCTCCTCACCCCTCCACTTT
TRBD1 | TRBJ1-4 | - | TRBV12-3/TRBV12-4 | CASSPTGGMNEKLFF | TGTGCCAGCAGTCCAACAGGGGGTATGAATGAAAAACTGTTTTTT
TRBD2 | TRBJ2-1 | - | TRBV2 | CASSQGSGRVEQFF | TGTGCCAGCAGTCAAGGAAGCGGGAGGGTTGAGCAGTTCTTC
TRBD2 | TRBJ2-7 | - | TRBV6-6 | CTSSKTSGSANEQYF | TGTACCAGCAGTAAGACTAGCGGGAGCGCCAATGAGCAGTACTTC
- | TRBJ1-2 | few | TRBV12-3/TRBV12-4 | CASSFRLAGGYTF | TGTGCCAGCAGTTTCCGCCTAGCGGGAGGCTACACCTTC
TRBD1 | TRBJ1-2 | few | TRBV6-6 | CASSYRGDRGHYGYTF | TGTGCCAGCAGTTACCGGGGGGACAGGGGGCACTATGGCTACACCTTC
- | TRBJ2-7 | - | TRBV10-3 | CAISESGGGYEQYF | TGTGCCATCAGTGAGTCTGGGGGAGGCTACGAGCAGTACTTC
- | TRBJ1-2 | - | TRBV28 | CASSSGTYDGYTF | TGTGCCAGCAGTTCCGGGACATATGATGGCTACACCTTC
TRBD2 | TRBJ2-3 | - | TRBV5-1 | CASSLARRGGWDTQYF | TGCGCCAGCAGCTTGGCCCGGCGGGGGGGCTGGGATACGCAGTATTTT
- | TRBJ2-2 | - | TRBV29-1 | CSVLDGNTGELFF | TGCAGCGTTCTGGACGGTAACACCGGGGAGCTGTTTTTT
TRBD2 | TRBJ2-3 | - | TRBV6-4 | CASSALAGGATDTQYF | TGTGCCAGCAGTGCTCTAGCGGGAGGCGCCACAGATACGCAGTATTTT
- | TRBJ2-2 | - | TRBV28 | CASIDPGGGELFF | TGTGCCAGCATTGACCCCGGCGGCGGGGAGCTGTTTTTT
- | TRBJ2-1 | - | TRBV28 | CASSLFPLSYNEQFF | TGTGCCAGCAGTTTATTCCCATTATCCTACAATGAGCAGTTCTTC
TRBD1 | TRBJ1-1 | - | TRBV2 | CAGTGGNTEAFF | TGTGCCGGGACAGGAGGGAACACTGAAGCTTTCTTT
- | TRBJ2-3 | - | TRBV20-1 | CSAQPTGPLDTQYF | TGCAGTGCGCAACCAACAGGGCCCCTAGATACGCAGTATTTT
- | TRBJ2-3 | few | TRBV27 | CASSFRGDSTDTQYF | TGTGCCAGCAGTTTCCGGGGAGACAGCACAGATACGCAGTATTTT
TRBD1 | TRBJ2-3 | - | TRBV5-1 | CASSWREGQGSTDTQYF | TGCGCCAGCAGCTGGAGGGAGGGACAGGGAAGCACAGATACGCAGTATTTT
TRBD2 | TRBJ2-7 | - | TRBV6-6 | CASSYSGGGSGEQYF | TGTGCCAGCAGTTATAGCGGGGGGGGTTCAGGCGAGCAGTACTTC
- | TRBJ1-1 | - | TRBV21-1 | CASSKPGAVDTEAFF | TGTGCCAGCAGCAAACCGGGAGCGGTGGACACTGAAGCTTTCTTT
- | TRBJ2-1 | many | TRBV29-1 | CSVVPSSYNEQFF | TGCAGCGTTGTCCCGAGCTCCTACAATGAGCAGTTCTTC
- | TRBJ1-4 | - | TRBV6-6 | CASTRKVNGKLFF | TGTGCCAGCACACGCAAGGTGAATGGAAAACTGTTTTTT
- | TRBJ2-5 | - | TRBV14 | CASSQDLAWGEQYF | TGTGCCAGCAGCCAAGATCTGGCGTGGGGTGAGCAGTACTTC
- | TRBJ1-1 | few | TRBV10-3 | CAIRETGQNTEAFF | TGTGCCATCAGGGAGACAGGACAAAACACTGAAGCTTTCTTT
TRBD2 | TRBJ2-1 | few | TRBV6-2/TRBV6-3 | CASSYSLDRTSGSTLNEQFF | TGTGCCAGCAGTTACTCGTTGGATAGGACTAGCGGGAGTACACTCAATGAGCAGTTCTTC